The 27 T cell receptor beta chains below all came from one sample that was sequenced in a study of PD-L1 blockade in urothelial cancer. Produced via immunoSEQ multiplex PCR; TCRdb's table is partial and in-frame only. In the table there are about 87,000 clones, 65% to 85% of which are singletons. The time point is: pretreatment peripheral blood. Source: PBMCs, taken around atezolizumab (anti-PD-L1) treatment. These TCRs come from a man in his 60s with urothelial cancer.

The CDR3 DNA reads as TGTGCCAGTAGGGACAGCCTAAACAATCAGCCCCAGCATTTT. Residues: CASRDSLNNQPQHF. The chain links TRBV19 to TRBJ1-5; TRBD1 might be the D (6 bases). Trimming took 6 bases from V and 3 from J, leaving 12 bases between them. Germline values: CDR1 LNHDA, CDR2 SQIVND (reference sequence). CDR3 size: 14 residues.

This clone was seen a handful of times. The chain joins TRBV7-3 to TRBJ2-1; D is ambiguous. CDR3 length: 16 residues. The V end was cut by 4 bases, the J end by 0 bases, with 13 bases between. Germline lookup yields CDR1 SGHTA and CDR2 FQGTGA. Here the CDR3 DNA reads TGTGCCAGCAGCTCCTCCCCCGCTAGCTCCTACAATGAGCAGTTCTTC. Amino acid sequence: CASSSSPASSYNEQFF.

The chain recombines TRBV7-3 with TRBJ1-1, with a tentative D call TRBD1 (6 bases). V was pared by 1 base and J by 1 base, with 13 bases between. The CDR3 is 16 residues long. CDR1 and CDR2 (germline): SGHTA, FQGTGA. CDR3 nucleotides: TGTGCCAGCAGCTTAAGGGGGGGGCAGAAGAACACTGAAGCTTTCTTT. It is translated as CASSLRGGQKNTEAFF.

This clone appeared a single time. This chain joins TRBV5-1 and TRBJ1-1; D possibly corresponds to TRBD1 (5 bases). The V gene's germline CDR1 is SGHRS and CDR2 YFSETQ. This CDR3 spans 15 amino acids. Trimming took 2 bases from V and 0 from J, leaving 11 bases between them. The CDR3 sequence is CASSFGQGMNTEAFF. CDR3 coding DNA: TGCGCCAGCAGCTTCGGACAAGGAATGAACACTGAAGCTTTCTTT.

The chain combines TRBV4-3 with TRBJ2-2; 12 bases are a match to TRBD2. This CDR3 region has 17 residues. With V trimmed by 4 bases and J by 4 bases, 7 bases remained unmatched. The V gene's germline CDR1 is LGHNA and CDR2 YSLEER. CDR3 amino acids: CASSLQTSGSVTGELFF. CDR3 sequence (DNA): TGCGCCAGCAGCCTTCAGACTAGCGGGAGCGTCACCGGGGAGCTGTTTTTT.

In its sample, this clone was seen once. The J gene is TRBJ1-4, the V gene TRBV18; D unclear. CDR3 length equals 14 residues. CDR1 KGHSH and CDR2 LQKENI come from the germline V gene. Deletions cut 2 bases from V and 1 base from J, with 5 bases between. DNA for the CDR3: TGTGCCAGCTCACCAATGAGAACTAATGAAAAACTGTTTTTT. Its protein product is CASSPMRTNEKLFF.

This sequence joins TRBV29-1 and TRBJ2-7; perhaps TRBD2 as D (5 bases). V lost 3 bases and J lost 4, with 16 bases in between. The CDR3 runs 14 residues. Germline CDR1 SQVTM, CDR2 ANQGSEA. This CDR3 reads CSVEGGSYLYEQYF. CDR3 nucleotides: TGCAGCGTTGAGGGCGGGTCTTACCTGTACGAGCAGTACTTC.

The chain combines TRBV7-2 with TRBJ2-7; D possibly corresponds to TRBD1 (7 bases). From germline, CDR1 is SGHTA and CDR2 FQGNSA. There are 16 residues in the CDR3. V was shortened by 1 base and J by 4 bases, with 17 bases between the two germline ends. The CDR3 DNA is TGTGCCAGCAGCTTAGTCGCGGCAGGGGGGTCTTACGAGCAGTACTTC. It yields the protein CASSLVAAGGSYEQYF.

The CDR3 protein is CASSYSGREAFF. The CDR3 nucleotides are TGTGCCAGCAGTTACTCTGGCAGAGAAGCTTTCTTT. The chain joins TRBV6-6 to TRBJ1-1; D unresolved. The CDR3 extends over 12 amino acids. Trimming stripped 0 bases from V and 8 bases from J, with 7 bases between. The germline CDR1 and CDR2 sequences are MNHNY and SVGAGI (reference sequence).

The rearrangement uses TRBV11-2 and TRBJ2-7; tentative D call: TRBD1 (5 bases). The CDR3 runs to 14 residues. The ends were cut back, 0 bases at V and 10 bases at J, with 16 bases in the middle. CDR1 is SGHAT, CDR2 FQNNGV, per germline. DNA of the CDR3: TGTGCCAGCAGCTTAGAACCCTCCCAGGGCAAACAGTACTTC. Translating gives CASSLEPSQGKQYF. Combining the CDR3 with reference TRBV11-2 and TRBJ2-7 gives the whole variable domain EAGVAQSPRYKIIEKRQSVAFWCNPISGHATLYWYQQILGQGPKLLIQFQNNGVVDDSQLPKDRFSAERLKGVDSTLKIQPAKLEDSAVYLCASSLEPSQGKQYFGPGTRLTVT.

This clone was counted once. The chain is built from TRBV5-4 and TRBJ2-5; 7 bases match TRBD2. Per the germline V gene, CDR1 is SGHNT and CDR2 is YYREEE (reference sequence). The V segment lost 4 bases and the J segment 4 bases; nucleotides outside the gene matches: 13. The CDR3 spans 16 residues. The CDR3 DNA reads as TGTGCCAGCAGCACCGGGGACTATAACGTCGCAGAGACCCAGTACTTC. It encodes CASSTGDYNVAETQYF.

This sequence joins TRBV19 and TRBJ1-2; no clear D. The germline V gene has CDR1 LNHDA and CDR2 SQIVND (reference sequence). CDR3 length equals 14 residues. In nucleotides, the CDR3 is TGTGCTTGTAGATATTCAGGTTCTAACTATGGCTACACCTTC. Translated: CACRYSGSNYGYTF.

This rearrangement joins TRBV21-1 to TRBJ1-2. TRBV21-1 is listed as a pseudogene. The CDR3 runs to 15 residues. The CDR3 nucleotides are TGTGCCAGCAGCAAAGACGGATATGAGGGCTATGGCTACACCTTC. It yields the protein CASSKDGYEGYGYTF.

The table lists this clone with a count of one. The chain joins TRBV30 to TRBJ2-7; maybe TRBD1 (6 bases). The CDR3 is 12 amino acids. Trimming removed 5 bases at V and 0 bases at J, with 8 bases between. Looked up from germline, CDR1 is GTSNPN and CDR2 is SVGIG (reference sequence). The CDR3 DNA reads TGTGCCTGGGTGGACAGCTCCTACGAGCAGTACTTC. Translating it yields CAWVDSSYEQYF. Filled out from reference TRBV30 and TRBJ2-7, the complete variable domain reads SQTIHQWPATLVQPVGSPLSLECTVEGTSNPNLYWYRQAAGRGLQLLFYSVGIGQISSEVPQNLSASRPQDRQFILSSKKLLLSDSGFYLCAWVDSSYEQYFGPGTRLTVT.

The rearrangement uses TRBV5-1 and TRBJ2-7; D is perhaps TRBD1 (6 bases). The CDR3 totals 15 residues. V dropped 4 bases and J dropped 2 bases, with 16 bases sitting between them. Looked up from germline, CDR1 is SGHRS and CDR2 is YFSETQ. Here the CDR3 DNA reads TGCGCCAGCAGCGAAAGGGACACCCTAACCTACGAGCAGTACTTC. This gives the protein CASSERDTLTYEQYF.

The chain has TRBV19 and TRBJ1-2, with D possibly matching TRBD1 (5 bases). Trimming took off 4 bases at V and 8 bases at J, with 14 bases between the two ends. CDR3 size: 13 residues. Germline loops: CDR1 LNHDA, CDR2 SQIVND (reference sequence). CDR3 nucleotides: TGTGCCAGTAGTACTCGCCGACAGAAAGGCTACACCTTC. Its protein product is CASSTRRQKGYTF.

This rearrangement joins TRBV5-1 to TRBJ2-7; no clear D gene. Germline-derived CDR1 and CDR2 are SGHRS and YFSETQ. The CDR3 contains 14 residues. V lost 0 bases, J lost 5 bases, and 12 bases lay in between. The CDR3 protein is CASSLAEAHNEQYF. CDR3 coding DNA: TGCGCCAGCAGCTTGGCAGAGGCCCACAACGAGCAGTACTTC.

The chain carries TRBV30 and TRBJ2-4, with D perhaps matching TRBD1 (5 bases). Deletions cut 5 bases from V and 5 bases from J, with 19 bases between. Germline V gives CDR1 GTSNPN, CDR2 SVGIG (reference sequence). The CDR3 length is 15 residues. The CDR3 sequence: CAWSPSRAGQNIQYF. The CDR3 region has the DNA TGTGCCTGGTCCCCGAGTCGGGCAGGGCAAAACATTCAGTACTTC.

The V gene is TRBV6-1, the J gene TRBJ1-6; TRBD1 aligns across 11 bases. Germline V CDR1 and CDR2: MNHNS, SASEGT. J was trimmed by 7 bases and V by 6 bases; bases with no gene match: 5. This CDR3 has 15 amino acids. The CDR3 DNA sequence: TGTGCCAGCAGGGACAGGGGGCAGGGGAATTCACCCCTCCACTTT. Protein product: CASRDRGQGNSPLHF.

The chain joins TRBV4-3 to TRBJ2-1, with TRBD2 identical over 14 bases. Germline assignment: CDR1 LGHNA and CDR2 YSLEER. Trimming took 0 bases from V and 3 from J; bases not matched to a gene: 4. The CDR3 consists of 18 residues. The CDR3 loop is CASSQDGTSGRVYNEQFF. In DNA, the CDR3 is TGCGCCAGCAGCCAAGATGGGACTAGCGGGAGAGTCTACAATGAGCAGTTCTTC.

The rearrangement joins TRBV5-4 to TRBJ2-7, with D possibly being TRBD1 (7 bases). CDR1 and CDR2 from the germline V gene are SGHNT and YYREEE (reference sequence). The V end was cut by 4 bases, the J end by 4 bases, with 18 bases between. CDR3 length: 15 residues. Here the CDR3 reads CASSRGGTALYEQYF. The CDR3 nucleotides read TGTGCCAGCAGCCGGGGCGGGACAGCTTTATACGAGCAGTACTTC.

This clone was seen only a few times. Written as DNA, the CDR3 is TGTGCCAGCAGCTTAGACGGGCAGGGGTACTACGAGCAGTACTTC. Translated: CASSLDGQGYYEQYF. The chain links TRBV7-9 to TRBJ2-7; tentatively, D is TRBD1 (6 bases). From germline, CDR1 is SEHNR and CDR2 FQNEAQ (reference sequence). Between the trimmed V and J ends, which lost 1 base and 3 bases, there was a span of 13 bases. The CDR3 totals 15 residues. Full variable domain (outside the CDR3, taken from reference TRBV7-9 and TRBJ2-7): DTGVSQNPRHKITKRGQNVTFRCDPISEHNRLYWYRQTLGQGPEFLTYFQNEAQLEKSRLLSDRFSAERPKGSFSTLEIQRTEQGDSAMYLCASSLDGQGYYEQYFGPGTRLTVT.

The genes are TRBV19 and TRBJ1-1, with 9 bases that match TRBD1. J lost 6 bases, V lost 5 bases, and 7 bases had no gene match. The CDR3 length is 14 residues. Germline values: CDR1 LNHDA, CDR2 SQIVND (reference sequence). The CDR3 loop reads CASSDRDRVAEAFF. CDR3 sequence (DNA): TGTGCCAGTAGTGACCGGGACAGGGTCGCTGAAGCTTTCTTT.

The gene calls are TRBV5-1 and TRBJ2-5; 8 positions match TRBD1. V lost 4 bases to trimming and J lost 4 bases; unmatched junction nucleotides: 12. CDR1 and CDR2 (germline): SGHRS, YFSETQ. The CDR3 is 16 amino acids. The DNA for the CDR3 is TGCGCCAGCAGCCCAACCTCCACAGGGGGAGCAGAGACCCAGTACTTC. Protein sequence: CASSPTSTGGAETQYF.

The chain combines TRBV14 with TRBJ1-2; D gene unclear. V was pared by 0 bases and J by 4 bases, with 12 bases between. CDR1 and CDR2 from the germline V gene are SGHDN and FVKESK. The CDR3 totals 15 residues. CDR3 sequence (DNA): TGTGCCAGCAGCCAAGAAAGATCAGGATCCTATGGCTACACCTTC. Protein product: CASSQERSGSYGYTF.

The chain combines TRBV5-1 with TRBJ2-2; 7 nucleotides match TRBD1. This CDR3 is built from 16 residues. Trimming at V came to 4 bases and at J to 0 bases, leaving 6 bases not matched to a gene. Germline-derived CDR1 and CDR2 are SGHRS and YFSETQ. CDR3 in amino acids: CASSPGQAANTGELFF. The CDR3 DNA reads TGCGCCAGCAGCCCCGGACAGGCCGCGAACACCGGGGAGCTGTTTTTT. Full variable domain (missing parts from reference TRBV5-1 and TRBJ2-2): KAGVTQTPRYLIKTRGQQVTLSCSPISGHRSVSWYQQTPGQGLQFLFEYFSETQRNKGNFPGRFSGRQFSNSRSEMNVSTLELGDSALYLCASSPGQAANTGELFFGEGSRLTVL.

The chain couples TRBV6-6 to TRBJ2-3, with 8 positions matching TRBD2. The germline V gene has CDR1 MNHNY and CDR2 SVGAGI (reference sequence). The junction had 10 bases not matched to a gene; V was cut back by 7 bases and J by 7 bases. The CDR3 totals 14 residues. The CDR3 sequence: CASTRAGESNTQYF. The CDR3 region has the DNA TGTGCCAGCACCCGAGCGGGAGAAAGTAATACGCAGTATTTT.